This T cell receptor beta chain is from a study of graft-versus-host responses after intestinal transplantation. Study details: Following induction with anti-thymocyte globulin, all recipients were given tacrolimus and steroids for approximately three years.

General study points: Clonal ratios of graft-versus-host to host-versus-graft in allografts were high for patients exhibiting graft-donor T cell macrochimerism. Early HvG declines after transplant were associated with peak circulating GvH clone levels.

Turning to this clone: As yet, its antigen is unknown.

The CDR3 loop spans 13 amino acids. Looked up from germline, CDR1 is MNHEY and CDR2 is SMNVEV (reference sequence). V lost 5 bases and J lost 10, with 15 bases in between. The table came from immunoSEQ multiplex PCR; TCRdb's copy has only in-frame clones and leaves some out. The table has some 100,000 clones, around nine tenths seen once. The chain combines TRBV27 with TRBJ1-5; D unresolved. The source material was unstimulated CD8+ T cells sorted from spleen or lymph node cells, sampled before intestinal transplant. The TCR was taken from a human donor who received an intestinal transplant. The CDR3 region is CASSQLITQPQHF. The CDR3 nucleotides read TGTGCCAGCAGTCAACTTATTACTCAACCCCAGCATTTT.